This is a list of T cell receptor beta chains from one sample in a study of shared clonotypes between healthy human individuals. Data came from immunoSEQ multiplex PCR; TCRdb stores just in-frame clones and leaves some out. The sample includes 2 million to 2.5 million clones, over 85% of them seen just once. The sample comprised naive CD4+ T cells from PBMCs. These receptors were taken from a man in his late teens or twenties in good health. Some clones in this sample may be carry-over from other donors' samples. Each CDR3 is given with its conserved first and last residue. The D gene is left open where the match is weak. Only part of the rows carry a size: once, few, many, or a class if the clone is expanded.

TRBV15	NA	TRBJ2-2	TRBD2	CATSRPGLENTGELFF	TGTGCCACCAGCAGACCGGGACTAGAGAACACCGGGGAGCTGTTTTTT
TRBV5-1	NA	TRBJ2-5	NA	CASSYEETQYF	TGCGCCAGCAGCTACGAAGAGACCCAGTACTTC
TRBV7-2	once	TRBJ2-1	NA	CASSLEPSAPREQFF	TGTGCCAGCAGCTTAGAACCGAGCGCCCCCCGTGAGCAGTTCTTC
TRBV7-3	NA	TRBJ2-1	TRBD2	CASSSRSGSPYEQFF	TGTGCCAGCAGCTCCCGTAGCGGGAGTCCCTATGAGCAGTTCTTC
TRBV7-2	once	TRBJ1-4	NA	CASSYRNEKLFF	TGTGCCAGCAGCTACAGGAATGAAAAACTGTTTTTT
TRBV6-1	once	TRBJ2-7	NA	CASSVETGAYEQYF	TGTGCCAGCAGTGTTGAGACAGGTGCCTACGAGCAGTACTTC
TRBV6-6	NA	TRBJ2-5	NA	CASSRQHQETQYF	TGTGCCAGCAGTCGACAGCACCAAGAGACCCAGTACTTC
TRBV5-1	NA	TRBJ2-3	TRBD2	CASRRGTSGADTQYF	TGCGCCAGCAGAAGGGGGACTAGCGGGGCCGATACGCAGTATTTT
TRBV7-3	once	TRBJ2-1	NA	CASSLLGSASSYNEQFF	TGTGCCAGCAGCTTACTGGGTAGCGCGAGCTCCTACAATGAGCAGTTCTTC
TRBV5-1	NA	TRBJ1-2	NA	CASSLDGNNYGYTF	TGCGCCAGCAGCTTGGATGGAAATAACTATGGCTACACCTTC
TRBV6-6	NA	TRBJ2-5	TRBD1	CASSYWTGSETQYF	TGTGCCAGCAGTTACTGGACAGGGTCTGAGACCCAGTACTTC
TRBV11-3	NA	TRBJ2-1	TRBD1	CASSLDRNRGDEQFF	TGTGCCAGCAGCTTAGATCGAAACAGGGGCGATGAGCAGTTCTTC
TRBV9	NA	TRBJ1-5	NA	CASSTWSNQPQHF	TGTGCCAGCAGCACGTGGAGCAATCAGCCCCAGCATTTT
TRBV19	NA	TRBJ1-2	TRBD1	CASSIANRGNYGYTF	TGTGCCAGTAGTATAGCGAACAGGGGGAACTATGGCTACACCTTC
TRBV5-1	NA	TRBJ2-1	TRBD2	CASSFYGRASVNEQFF	TGCGCCAGCAGCTTCTACGGGAGGGCCAGTGTGAATGAGCAGTTCTTC
TRBV7-9	NA	TRBJ2-5	TRBD1	CASSFDRGKGETQYF	TGTGCCAGCAGCTTCGACAGGGGGAAAGGAGAGACCCAGTACTTC
TRBV5-1	NA	TRBJ2-5	NA	CASSLGALETQYF	TGCGCCAGCAGCTTGGGGGCACTAGAGACCCAGTACTTC
TRBV7-2	NA	TRBJ2-7	NA	CASSTRGYEQYF	TGTGCCAGCAGCACCAGGGGCTACGAGCAGTACTTC
TRBV13	NA	TRBJ2-7	TRBD2	CASSLRGAGGPIYEQYF	TGTGCCAGCAGCTTAAGGGGGGCGGGAGGGCCGATCTACGAGCAGTACTTC
TRBV7-8	NA	TRBJ2-5	NA	CASSLKSQETQYF	TGTGCCAGCAGCTTAAAAAGTCAAGAGACCCAGTACTTC
TRBV2	few	TRBJ1-1	TRBD1	CASSGDRGTEAFF	TGTGCCAGCAGTGGGGACAGGGGGACTGAAGCTTTCTTT
TRBV7-2	NA	TRBJ2-2	NA	CASSLKLGGGELFF	TGTGCCAGCAGCTTAAAGCTCGGGGGAGGGGAGCTGTTTTTT
TRBV6-1	NA	TRBJ2-3	TRBD2	CASTLTSGRTDTQYF	TGTGCCAGCACCCTTACTAGCGGGAGGACAGATACGCAGTATTTT
TRBV7-2	NA	TRBJ1-2	NA	CASSLKTGFYGYTF	TGTGCCAGCAGCTTAAAGACAGGCTTCTATGGCTACACCTTC
TRBV6-4	NA	TRBJ2-7	TRBD2	CASTTGTSGRAAYEQYF	TGTGCCAGCACGACGGGAACTAGCGGGAGGGCCGCCTACGAGCAGTACTTC
TRBV7-9	NA	TRBJ2-3	NA	CASSIEGNVDTQYF	TGTGCCAGCAGCATAGAGGGAAATGTAGATACGCAGTATTTT
TRBV9	few	TRBJ2-2	NA	CASSVAGNTGELFF	TGTGCCAGCAGCGTGGCGGGGAACACCGGGGAGCTGTTTTTT
TRBV5-4	NA	TRBJ2-6	NA	CASSPPEGGANVLTF	TGTGCCAGCAGCCCCCCTGAAGGTGGGGCCAACGTCCTGACTTTC
TRBV6-6	once	TRBJ1-4	NA	CASSYPVGDPIF	TGTGCCAGCAGTTACCCCGTGGGAGACCCCATTTTT
TRBV5-1	NA	TRBJ1-4	TRBD1	CASRRQGAQIGEKLFF	TGCGCCAGCAGGCGACAGGGGGCGCAAATCGGTGAAAAACTGTTTTTT
TRBV11-2	NA	TRBJ2-1	NA	CASSPRGLALGWDEQFF	TGTGCCAGCAGCCCCCGGGGCCTTGCTCTTGGTTGGGATGAGCAGTTCTTC
TRBV28	NA	TRBJ2-7	NA	CASSLHSAYEQYF	TGTGCCAGCAGCCTTCACAGCGCCTACGAGCAGTACTTC
TRBV5-8	NA	TRBJ2-1	NA	CASSLGTGEQFF	TGTGCCAGCAGCTTGGGGACCGGTGAGCAGTTCTTC
TRBV28	NA	TRBJ2-3	NA	CASRPGGTDTQYF	TGTGCCAGCAGGCCGGGGGGCACAGATACGCAGTATTTT
TRBV6-5	few	TRBJ1-3	NA	CASSQRAGNTIYF	TGTGCCAGCAGTCAACGAGCCGGAAACACCATATATTTT
TRBV5-5	NA	TRBJ2-1	NA	CASSFISRPRIEQFF	TGTGCCAGCAGCTTTATCTCCAGACCTCGAATTGAGCAGTTCTTC
TRBV7-2	NA	TRBJ2-2	NA	CASSPTRVEGYTGELFF	TGTGCCAGCAGCCCCACGAGGGTCGAGGGGTACACCGGGGAGCTGTTTTTT
TRBV2	NA	TRBJ2-1	TRBD2	CASSESGGSYNEQFF	TGTGCCAGCAGTGAATCGGGAGGCTCCTATAATGAGCAGTTCTTC
TRBV29-1	NA	TRBJ1-2	TRBD1	CSVAPGQGTYGYTF	TGCAGCGTGGCCCCGGGACAGGGGACCTATGGCTACACCTTC
TRBV11-2	NA	TRBJ2-7	NA	CASSLVLYEQYF	TGTGCCAGCAGCTTAGTCCTGTACGAGCAGTACTTC
TRBV7-9	NA	TRBJ1-2	NA	CASSLVGGRTSYGYTF	TGTGCCAGCAGCTTAGTGGGAGGGCGTACCTCCTATGGCTACACCTTC
TRBV7-6	NA	TRBJ2-5	TRBD2	CASSTRLAGSQETQYF	TGTGCCAGCAGCACCCGACTAGCGGGTAGCCAAGAGACCCAGTACTTC